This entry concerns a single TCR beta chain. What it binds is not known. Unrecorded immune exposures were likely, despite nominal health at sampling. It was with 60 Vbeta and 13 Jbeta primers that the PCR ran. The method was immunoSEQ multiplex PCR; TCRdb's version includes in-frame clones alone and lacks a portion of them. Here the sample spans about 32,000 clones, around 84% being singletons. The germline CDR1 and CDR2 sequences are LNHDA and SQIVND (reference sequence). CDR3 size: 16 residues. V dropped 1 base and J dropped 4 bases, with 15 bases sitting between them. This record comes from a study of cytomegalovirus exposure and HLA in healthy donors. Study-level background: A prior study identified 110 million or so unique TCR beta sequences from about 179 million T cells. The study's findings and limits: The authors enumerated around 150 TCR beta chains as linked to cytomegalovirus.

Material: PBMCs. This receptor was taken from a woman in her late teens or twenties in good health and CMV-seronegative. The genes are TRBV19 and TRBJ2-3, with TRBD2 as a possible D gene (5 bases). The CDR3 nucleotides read TGTGCCAGTAGTATAGGATCTTCGCGGGCATCAGATACGCAGTATTTT. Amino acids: CASSIGSSRASDTQYF.